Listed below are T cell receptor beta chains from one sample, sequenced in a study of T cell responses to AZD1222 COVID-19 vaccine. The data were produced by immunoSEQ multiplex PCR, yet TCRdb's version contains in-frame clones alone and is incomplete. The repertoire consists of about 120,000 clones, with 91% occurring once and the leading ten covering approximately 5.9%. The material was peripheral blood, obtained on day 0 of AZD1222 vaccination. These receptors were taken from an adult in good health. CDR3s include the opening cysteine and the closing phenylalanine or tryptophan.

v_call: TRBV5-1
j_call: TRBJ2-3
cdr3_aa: CASSFGPSALRGTDTQYF

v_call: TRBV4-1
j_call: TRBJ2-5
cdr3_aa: CASSQNVRDRGPETQYF

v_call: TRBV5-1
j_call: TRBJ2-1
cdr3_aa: CASSSANEQFF

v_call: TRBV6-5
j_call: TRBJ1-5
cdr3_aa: CASSSSRQPQHF

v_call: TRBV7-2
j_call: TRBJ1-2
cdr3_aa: CASSWLLGYTF

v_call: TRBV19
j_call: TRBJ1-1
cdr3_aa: CASNPPGQGNTEAFF

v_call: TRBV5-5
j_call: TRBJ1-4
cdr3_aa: CASSFSYNEKLFF

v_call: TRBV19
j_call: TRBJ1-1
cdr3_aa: CASTLLSGDTEAFF

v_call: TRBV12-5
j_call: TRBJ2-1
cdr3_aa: CASGWTGNEQFF

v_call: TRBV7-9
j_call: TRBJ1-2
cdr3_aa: CASRTGESGYTF

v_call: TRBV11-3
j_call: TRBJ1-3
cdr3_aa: CASSPGTGNTIYF

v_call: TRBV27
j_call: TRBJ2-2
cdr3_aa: CASSFIFDRGYGSGELFF

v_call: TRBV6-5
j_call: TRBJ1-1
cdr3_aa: CASSYPGQNTEAFF

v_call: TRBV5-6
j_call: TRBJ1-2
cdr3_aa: CASTARRVDYGYTF

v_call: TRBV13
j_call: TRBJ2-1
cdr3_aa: CASSLVRGRSYNEQFF

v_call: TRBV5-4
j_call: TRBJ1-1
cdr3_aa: CASSSDRVLFDTEAFF

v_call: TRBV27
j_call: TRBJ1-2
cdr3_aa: CASALRVRDGYTF

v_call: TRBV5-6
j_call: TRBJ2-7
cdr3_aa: CASSLAPLKAKQYF

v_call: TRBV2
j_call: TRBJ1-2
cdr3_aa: CATTPQDAGYGYTF

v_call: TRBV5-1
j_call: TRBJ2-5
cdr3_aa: CASSLGTATAETQYF

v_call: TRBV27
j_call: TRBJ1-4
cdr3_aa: CASSLGTGFEKLFF

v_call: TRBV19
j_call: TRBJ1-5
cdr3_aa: CASSVSLRGANQPQHF

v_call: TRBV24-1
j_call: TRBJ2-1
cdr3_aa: CATSDLARTGHEQFF

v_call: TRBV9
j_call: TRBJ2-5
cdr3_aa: CASSVAPGAQETQYF